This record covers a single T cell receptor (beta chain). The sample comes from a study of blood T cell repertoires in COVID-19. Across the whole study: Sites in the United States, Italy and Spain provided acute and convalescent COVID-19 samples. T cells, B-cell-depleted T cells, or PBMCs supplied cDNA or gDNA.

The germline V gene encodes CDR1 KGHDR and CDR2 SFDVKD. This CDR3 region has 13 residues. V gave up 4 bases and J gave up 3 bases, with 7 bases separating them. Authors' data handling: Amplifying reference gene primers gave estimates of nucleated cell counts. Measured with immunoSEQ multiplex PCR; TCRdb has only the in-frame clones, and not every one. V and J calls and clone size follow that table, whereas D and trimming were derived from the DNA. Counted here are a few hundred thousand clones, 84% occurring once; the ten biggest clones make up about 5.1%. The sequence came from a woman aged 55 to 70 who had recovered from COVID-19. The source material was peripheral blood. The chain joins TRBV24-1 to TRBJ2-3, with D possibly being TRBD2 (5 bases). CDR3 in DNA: TGTGCCACCAGTGAGGCGGGTACAGATACGCAGTATTTT. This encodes CATSEAGTDTQYF.